This entry lists 22 T cell receptor beta chains sequenced from one sample in a study of OX40 agonist ivuxolimab in advanced cancers. Some clones are missing from TCRdb's copy, which holds only in-frame ones; the method was immunoSEQ multiplex PCR. The data show more than 55,000 clones, roughly 82% seen once. This specimen consisted of CD4+ or CD8+ T cells sorted from blood, obtained in a trial of the OX40 agonist ivuxolimab. Receptor source: an adult with an advanced solid tumor such as melanoma, head and neck, liver or kidney cancer.

V is TRBV27 and J is TRBJ2-6; 11 positions agree with TRBD2. The CDR3 is 19 residues long. The junction had 13 bases not matched to a gene; V was cut back by 5 bases and J by 4 bases. Germline-derived CDR1 and CDR2 are MNHEY and SMNVEV (reference sequence). DNA of the CDR3: TGTGCCAGCAGTCTGGGACTAGCGGACATAATGGGGGGGGCCAACGTCCTGACTTTC. The encoded protein is CASSLGLADIMGGANVLTF.

This clone showed up just once. J is TRBJ2-7 and V is TRBV14; 14 positions match TRBD2. V gave up 4 bases and J gave up 2 bases; unmatched junction bases: 13. The CDR3 has 19 amino acids. CDR1 and CDR2 (germline): SGHDN, FVKESK. CDR3 loop: CASSPSTSGRGLGTYEQYF. The CDR3 DNA is TGTGCCAGCAGCCCTTCGACTAGCGGGAGGGGTTTGGGAACCTACGAGCAGTACTTC.

The chain joins TRBV6-5 to TRBJ1-6; perhaps TRBD1 as D (6 bases). This CDR3 spans 14 amino acids. Trimming took 0 bases from V and 13 from J, leaving 13 bases between them. Germline V gene sequence: CDR1 MNHEY, CDR2 SVGAGI. CDR3 in amino acids: CASSYSTGLGPLHF. CDR3 nucleotide sequence: TGTGCCAGCAGTTACTCGACAGGCTTGGGGCCCCTCCACTTT.

The chain employs TRBV19 and TRBJ1-3; tentatively, D is TRBD1 (5 bases). This CDR3 has 14 amino acids. The germline V gene encodes CDR1 LNHDA and CDR2 SQIVND (reference sequence). V lost 8 bases and J lost 0, with 11 bases in between. CDR3 bases: TGTGCCAGTGCAGGGTCAATCTCTGGAAACACCATATATTTT. It yields the protein CASAGSISGNTIYF.

J is TRBJ2-7 and V is TRBV19, with D maybe TRBD1 (8 bases). CDR3 length: 15 amino acids. CDR1 is LNHDA, CDR2 SQIVND, per germline (reference sequence). Trimming left V 5 bases short and J 0 bases short, with 14 bases between. CDR3 nucleotide sequence: TGTGCCAGTAGTGTGGGGGGGACAGGCTCCTACGAGCAGTACTTC. Its protein product is CASSVGGTGSYEQYF.

The CDR3 nucleotides are TGTGCCAGCAGCGTAGATGGGGGGTTCTATGGCTACACCTTC. Translated, it gives CASSVDGGFYGYTF. This rearrangement joins TRBV9 to TRBJ1-2; a weak D match, TRBD1 (5 bases). V was trimmed by 0 bases and J by 4 bases, leaving 10 bases between them. CDR1 SGDLS and CDR2 YYNGEE come from the germline V gene. This CDR3 comprises 14 residues.

The chain links TRBV18 to TRBJ1-5; D call uncertain. CDR3 length equals 15 residues. Trimming removed 4 bases from V and 0 bases from J, with 10 bases in between. From germline, CDR1 is KGHSH and CDR2 LQKENI. CDR3 sequence: CASSRWENSNQPQHF. The CDR3 nucleotides are TGTGCCAGCTCACGGTGGGAGAATAGCAATCAGCCCCAGCATTTT.

This rearrangement joins TRBV7-2 to TRBJ1-1; weak D call: TRBD1 (5 bases). Between the trimmed V and J ends, which lost 2 bases and 0 bases, there was a span of 10 bases. Germline lookup yields CDR1 SGHTA and CDR2 FQGNSA. This CDR3 comprises 15 residues. CDR3 DNA: TGTGCCAGCAGCTTATTCGGGGACTTGAACACTGAAGCTTTCTTT. Protein sequence: CASSLFGDLNTEAFF.

The chain has TRBV6-1 and TRBJ1-2; possible D gene TRBD1, 5 bases. This CDR3 contains 16 residues. Trimming left V 0 bases short and J 6 bases short, with 17 bases between. Per the germline V gene, CDR1 is MNHNS and CDR2 is SASEGT. CDR3 coding DNA: TGTGCCAGCAGTGAAGCCGGGGACCCCCGGGTAGATGGCTACACCTTC. Translation gives CASSEAGDPRVDGYTF.

This clone was seen just once. This chain uses TRBV5-1 with TRBJ1-4; TRBD1 aligns across 9 bases. The germline V gene has CDR1 SGHRS and CDR2 YFSETQ. This CDR3 spans 14 amino acids. V dropped 3 bases and J dropped 5; count of bases not matched to a gene: 2. The CDR3 loop reads CASSWTGANEKLFF. The CDR3 coding sequence is TGCGCCAGCAGCTGGACAGGGGCGAATGAAAAACTGTTTTTT.

There are a few counts of this clone. This CDR3 is CATSTRSGGDTQYF. Written as DNA, the CDR3 is TGTGCCACCAGCACGCGTTCCGGGGGCGATACGCAGTATTTT. The chain is built from TRBV15 and TRBJ2-3; D could derive from TRBD1 or TRBD2 (6 bases each). The V end was cut by 4 bases, the J end by 6 bases, with 14 bases between. This CDR3 has 14 residues. The germline V gene encodes CDR1 LNHNV and CDR2 YYDKDF (reference sequence).

The chain combines TRBV5-1 with TRBJ2-1, with D unclear. This CDR3 has 14 amino acids. Germline loops: CDR1 SGHRS, CDR2 YFSETQ. The V end lost 0 bases, the J end lost 8 bases, and 12 bases lay between the germline ends. CDR3 DNA sequence: TGCGCCAGCAGCTTGGGGCCCTCGAACGATGAGCAGTTCTTC. This codes for CASSLGPSNDEQFF. Combining the CDR3 with reference TRBV5-1 and TRBJ2-1 gives the whole variable domain KAGVTQTPRYLIKTRGQQVTLSCSPISGHRSVSWYQQTPGQGLQFLFEYFSETQRNKGNFPGRFSGRQFSNSRSEMNVSTLELGDSALYLCASSLGPSNDEQFFGPGTRLTVL.

This chain's CDR3 is CASSSPGGLNQPQHF. CDR3 nucleotide sequence: TGTGCCAGCAGCTCCCCCGGGGGTTTGAATCAGCCCCAGCATTTT. V is TRBV6-1 and J is TRBJ1-5, with a weak D call TRBD1 (5 bases). CDR3 length: 15 residues. Looked up from germline, CDR1 is MNHNS and CDR2 is SASEGT. V was pared by 6 bases and J by 4 bases, with 16 bases between.

Regarding this clone: The identical CDR3 is also encoded by other nucleotide sequences in the sample. The gene calls are TRBV29-1 and TRBJ1-1; 8 bases map to TRBD1. The CDR3 length is 13 residues. V was clipped by 3 bases and J by 5 bases; unmatched bases: 5. Germline V gene sequence: CDR1 SQVTM, CDR2 ANQGSEA. In DNA, the CDR3 is TGCAGCGTTGAGGCAGGGGGCTGGACTGAAGCTTTCTTT. Its translation is CSVEAGGWTEAFF.

This clone was seen once. CDR3 coding DNA: TGTGCCGTGGGGGAGACCCAGTACTTC. Translated: CAVGETQYF. The genes are TRBV6-6 and TRBJ2-5; D unclear. This CDR3 contains 9 residues. Germline assignment: CDR1 MNHNY and CDR2 SVGAGI (reference sequence). Trimming stripped 11 bases from V and 5 bases from J, with 6 bases between.

This clone showed up just a few times. The genes are TRBV14 and TRBJ1-5; D remains ambiguous. This CDR3 has 12 residues. In germline, CDR1 is SGHDN, CDR2 FVKESK. The ends were cut back, 4 bases at V and 1 base at J, with 2 bases in the middle. DNA of the CDR3: TGTGCCAGCAGCCGGAGCAATCAGCCCCAGCATTTT. Encoded protein: CASSRSNQPQHF.

The CDR3 nucleotides are TGTGCCAGCAGCTTGGTGGACAGGGTAGGGCGCGAGCAGTACTTC. It is translated as CASSLVDRVGREQYF. The chain carries TRBV5-6 and TRBJ2-7; 8 bases are shared with TRBD1. The V gene's germline CDR1 is SGHDT and CDR2 YYEEEE. After removal of 0 bases from V and 6 bases from J, the junction contained 8 bases not matched to a gene. CDR3 length: 15 amino acids.

The V call is TRBV5-1, the J call TRBJ2-2; 12 positions match TRBD2. This CDR3 is 15 amino acids long. CDR1 and CDR2 (germline): SGHRS, YFSETQ. Germline trimming cut 3 bases from V and 6 bases from J; bases unmatched to any gene: 3. The CDR3 DNA is TGCGCCAGCAGCTCTAGCGGGAGGGCCGCCGGGGAGCTGTTTTTT. Translated, it gives CASSSSGRAAGELFF.

The CDR3 spells CASSGIQGYEQYF. CDR3 DNA: TGCGCCAGCAGCGGTATACAGGGCTACGAGCAGTACTTC. This chain uses TRBV5-1 with TRBJ2-7; D might be TRBD1 (6 bases). The V end lost 4 bases, the J end lost 3 bases, and 11 bases lay between the germline ends. Germline loops: CDR1 SGHRS, CDR2 YFSETQ. This CDR3 comprises 13 residues.

V is TRBV10-2 and J is TRBJ1-5; D uncertain. Germline V CDR1 and CDR2: WSHSY, SAAADI. The CDR3 has 15 amino acids. The germline V and J ends were trimmed by 6 bases and 6 bases, with 18 bases remaining between them. CDR3 region: CASSKNPLEGQPQHF. CDR3 DNA: TGCGCCAGCAGCAAGAATCCCCTGGAGGGTCAGCCCCAGCATTTT.

This clone has just a few counts. The chain employs TRBV5-1 and TRBJ1-2, with 11 bases lining up with TRBD1. The V gene end was trimmed by 4 bases and the J gene end by 8 bases; junction bases not matched to a gene: 7. The length of the CDR3 is 14 residues. Per germline, CDR1 SGHRS and CDR2 YFSETQ. The chain's CDR3 is CASSGGQGAKGYTF. The CDR3 coding sequence is TGCGCCAGCAGCGGCGGACAGGGGGCGAAGGGCTACACCTTC.

The chain couples TRBV5-5 to TRBJ2-2; D remains unclear. V was pared by 4 bases and J by 4 bases, with 8 bases between. The length of the CDR3 is 13 residues. The V gene's germline CDR1 is SGHKS and CDR2 YYEKEE (reference sequence). The CDR3 loop is CASSPFSTGELFF. The CDR3 DNA reads as TGTGCCAGCAGCCCGTTCTCCACCGGGGAGCTGTTTTTT. The full variable domain, completed using reference TRBV5-5 and TRBJ2-2, is DAGVTQSPTHLIKTRGQQVTLRCSPISGHKSVSWYQQVLGQGPQFIFQYYEKEERGRGNFPDRFSARQFPNYSSELNVNALLLGDSALYLCASSPFSTGELFFGEGSRLTVL.